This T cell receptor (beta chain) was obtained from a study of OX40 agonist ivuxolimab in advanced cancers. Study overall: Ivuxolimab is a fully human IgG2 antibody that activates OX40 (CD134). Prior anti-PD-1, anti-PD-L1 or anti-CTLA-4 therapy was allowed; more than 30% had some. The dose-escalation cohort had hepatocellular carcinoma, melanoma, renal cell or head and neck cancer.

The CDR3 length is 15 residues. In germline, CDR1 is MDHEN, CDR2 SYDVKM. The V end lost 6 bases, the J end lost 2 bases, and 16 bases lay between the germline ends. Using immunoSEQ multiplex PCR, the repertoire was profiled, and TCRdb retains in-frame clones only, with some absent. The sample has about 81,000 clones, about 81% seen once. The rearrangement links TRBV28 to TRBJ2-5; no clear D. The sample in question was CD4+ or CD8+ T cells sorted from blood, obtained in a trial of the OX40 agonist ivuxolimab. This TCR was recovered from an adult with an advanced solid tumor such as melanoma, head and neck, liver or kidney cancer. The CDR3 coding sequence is TGTGCCAGCAGCTCAGCTAGGTATTCTCAAGAGACCCAGTACTTC. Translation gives CASSSARYSQETQYF.